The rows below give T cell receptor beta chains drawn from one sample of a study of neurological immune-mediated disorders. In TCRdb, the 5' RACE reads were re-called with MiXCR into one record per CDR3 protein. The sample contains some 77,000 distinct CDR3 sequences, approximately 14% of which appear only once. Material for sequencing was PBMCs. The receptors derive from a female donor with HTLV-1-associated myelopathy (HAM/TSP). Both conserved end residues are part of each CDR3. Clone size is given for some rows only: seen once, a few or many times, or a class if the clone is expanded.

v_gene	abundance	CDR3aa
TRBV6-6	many	CASRNTGGTYNEQFF
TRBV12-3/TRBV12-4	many	CASSLSPGAAFF
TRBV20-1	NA	CSATTSGRNEQFF
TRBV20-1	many	CSVGNPGTDTQYF
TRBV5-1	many	CASSLLAPSDEQFF
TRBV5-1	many	CASYPGQGFYEQYF
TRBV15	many	CATSRVRLDLREQYF
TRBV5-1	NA	CASSLGGSGAYEQYF
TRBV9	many	CASSDFGRVTDTQYF
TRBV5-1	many	CASSLGSLEKLFF
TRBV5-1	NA	CASSSQGAYTRELFF
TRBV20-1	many	CSARDLYSGQLETEAFF
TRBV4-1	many	CASSLLEGEGELFF
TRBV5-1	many	CASSPGLAGDLYEQYF
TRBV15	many	CATRVDGGSEQYF
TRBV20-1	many	CSASYRRQETQYF
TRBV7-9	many	CASSHGQGGGETQYF
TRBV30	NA	CAGSPGTSGVSYNEQFF
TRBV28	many	CASSSHQGAPPEQYF
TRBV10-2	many	CASSERVFDNQPQHF
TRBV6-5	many	CASRAQGRAKNIQYF
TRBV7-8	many	CASSSNRDQGHF
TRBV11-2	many	CASSLGQHEQYF
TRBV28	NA	CASSWWGLTEAFF
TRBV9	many	CASSVAGGGTDTQYF
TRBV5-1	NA	CASSLAQGTETQYF
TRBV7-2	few	CASSLGPVYEQYF
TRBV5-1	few	CASAKQTAQYQETQYF
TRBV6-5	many	CASSYSQVTGELFF
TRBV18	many	CASSPRDGGGPYEQYF
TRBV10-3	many	CAISVAGGNEQFF
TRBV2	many	CASSDDSGGYQPQHF
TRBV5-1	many	CASSLLGGFNEKLFF
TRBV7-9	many	CASSLAGITEAFF
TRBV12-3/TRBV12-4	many	CASSLSPRGETQYF
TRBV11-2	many	CASSFTSGELNEQYF
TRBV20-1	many	CSARSKIRTDTQYF
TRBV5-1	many	CASSRTASNTGELFF
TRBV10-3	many	CAIRGGGEQFF
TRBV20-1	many	CSARRLAGGRYNEQFF
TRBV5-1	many	CASSFMTDMNTEAFF
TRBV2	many	CASSDEGRGNTEAFF
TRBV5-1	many	CASRPSGGTGDTQYF
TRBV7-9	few	CASSQPSRDRGEPSTDTQYF
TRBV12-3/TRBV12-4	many	CASSLEGAYNEQFF
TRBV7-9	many	CASSGRDLTGANVLTF
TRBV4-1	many	CASSQVPQGAYEQYF
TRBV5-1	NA	CASSLEAAGTDTQYF
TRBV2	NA	CASSGEYNEQFF
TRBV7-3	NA	CACSLTGGGDTEAFF
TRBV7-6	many	CASSFGGYTDTQYF
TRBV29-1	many	CSVEERGFYNEQFF
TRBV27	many	CASSPYTASTPYNEQFF
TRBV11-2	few	CASSLQGFGANVLTF
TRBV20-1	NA	CSAPPPRGLDTEAFF